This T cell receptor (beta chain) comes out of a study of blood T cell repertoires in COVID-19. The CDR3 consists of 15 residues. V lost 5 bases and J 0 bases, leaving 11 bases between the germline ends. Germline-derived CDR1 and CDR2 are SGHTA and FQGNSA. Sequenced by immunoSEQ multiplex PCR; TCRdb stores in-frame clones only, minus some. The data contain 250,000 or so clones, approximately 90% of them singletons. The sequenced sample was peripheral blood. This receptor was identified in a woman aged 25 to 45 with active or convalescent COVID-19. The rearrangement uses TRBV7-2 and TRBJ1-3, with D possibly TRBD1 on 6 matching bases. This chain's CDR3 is CASSRGALSGNTIYF. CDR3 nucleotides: TGTGCCAGCAGCCGGGGGGCACTCTCTGGAAACACCATATATTTT.